The clone carrying this T cell receptor beta chain turned up a few times. Its antigen is unknown. The sample originates from a study of regulatory T cells in long-lasting Graves disease. As for the study in general: Patients with new Graves' disease had used antithyroid drugs below 3 months. Study-wide findings and caveats: Persistent disease exhibited a predilection for TRBV28, TRBJ1-2 and TRBJ2-5. TCR diversity was lower in persistent Graves' patients than in newly diagnosed ones.

Construction of the TCR beta libraries employed iRepertoire HTBI primers in conjunction with Arm-PCR of CDR3 regions. TCRdb reprocessed the multiplex PCR reads via MiXCR and lists one record per CDR3 protein. This table holds around 400,000 distinct CDR3 sequences, about 14% found once. Time point denoted: newly diagnosed GD, antithyroid drugs for less than 3 months. The TCR library was prepared using RNA isolated from PBMCs. V shed 7 bases and J shed 4 bases, with 12 bases lying between them. This CDR3 region has 13 residues. Sequencing used peripheral blood mononuclear cells (PBMCs), obtained at new diagnosis, from a patient treated with antithyroid drugs. The chain recombines TRBV12-3 or TRBV12-4 with TRBJ2-3; D unclear. The TCR comes from a female donor with Graves disease. DNA of the CDR3: TGTGCCAGCAACAGTGAGGTCCCAGATACGCAGTATTTT. This codes for CASNSEVPDTQYF.